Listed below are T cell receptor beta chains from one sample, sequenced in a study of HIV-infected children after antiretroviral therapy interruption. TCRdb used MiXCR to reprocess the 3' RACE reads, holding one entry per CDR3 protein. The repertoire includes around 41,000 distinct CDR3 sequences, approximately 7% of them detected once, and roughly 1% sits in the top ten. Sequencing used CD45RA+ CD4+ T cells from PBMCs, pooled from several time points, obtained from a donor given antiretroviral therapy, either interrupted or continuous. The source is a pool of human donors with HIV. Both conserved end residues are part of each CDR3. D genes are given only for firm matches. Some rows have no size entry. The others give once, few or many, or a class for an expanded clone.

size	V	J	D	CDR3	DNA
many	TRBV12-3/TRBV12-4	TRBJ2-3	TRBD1	CASSFWDRELRQYF	TGTGCCAGCAGTTTTTGGGACAGGGAACTTAGGCAGTATTTT
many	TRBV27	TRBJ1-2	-	CASSLNRVLGYTF	TGTGCCAGCAGTTTGAACAGGGTCCTTGGCTACACCTTC
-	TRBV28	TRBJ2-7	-	CASRAGNIYEQYF	TGTGCCAGTAGGGCGGGAAACATCTACGAGCAGTACTTC
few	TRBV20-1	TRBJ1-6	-	CSATLGTDNSPLHF	TGCAGTGCAACCCTCGGGACGGATAATTCACCCCTCCACTTT
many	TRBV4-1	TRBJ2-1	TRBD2	CASSHQREAYNEQFF	TGCGCCAGCAGTCACCAGCGGGAGGCCTACAATGAGCAGTTCTTC
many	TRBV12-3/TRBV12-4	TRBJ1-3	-	CASSLPGTSSGNTLYF	TGTGCCAGCAGTTTACCGGGGACATCTTCTGGAAATACGCTCTATTTT
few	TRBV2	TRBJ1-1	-	CASSEGPGREAFF	TGTGCCAGCAGTGAAGGTCCGGGGAGAGAAGCTTTCTTT
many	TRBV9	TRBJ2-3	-	CASSVGRLDRTDTQYF	TGTGCCAGCAGCGTCGGAAGACTGGACCGCACAGATACGCAGTATTTT
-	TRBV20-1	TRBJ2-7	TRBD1	CSAAPGTGGVEQYF	TGCAGTGCTGCCCCAGGGACAGGGGGCGTTGAGCAGTACTTC
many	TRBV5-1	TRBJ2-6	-	CASSLPPAGANVLTF	TGCGCCAGCAGCTTGCCCCCGGCTGGGGCCAACGTCCTGACTTTC
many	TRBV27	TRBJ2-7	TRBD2	CASSGLAQPYEQYF	TGTGCCAGCAGCGGACTAGCGCAACCTTACGAGCAGTACTTC
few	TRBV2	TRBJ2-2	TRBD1	CASSTGTANTGELFF	TGTGCCAGCAGCACCGGGACAGCAAACACCGGGGAGCTGTTTTTT
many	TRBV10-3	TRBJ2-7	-	CAIRSIKTYEQYF	TGTGCCATCAGATCCATAAAGACCTACGAGCAGTACTTC
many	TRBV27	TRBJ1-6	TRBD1	CASSLRTGVYSPLHF	TGTGCCAGCAGTTTGAGGACAGGGGTGTACTCACCCCTCCACTTT